This TCR beta chain was documented in a study of blood T cells in healthy people across ages. The CDR3 has 15 amino acids. Germline trimming cut 6 bases from V and 1 base from J; bases unmatched to any gene: 5. On this clonotype itself: What it binds is not known.

With a J-beta primer mix and a sample-barcoded 5' primer, a second PCR ran about 6 to 11 cycles. TCRdb independently ran MiXCR on the 5' RACE reads; one entry per CDR3 protein. Of over a million distinct CDR3 sequences in the sample, under 55% are singletons; the top ten hold 4%. Study findings and constraints: Roughly linear declines in TCR beta diversity per million T cells occurred with age. Naive CD4+ cell counts and diversity both ran higher in long-lived than in aged donors. What prevented conclusive comparison of naive and antigen-experienced cells was that PBMCs were unsorted.

The clonotype comes from a woman aged 18-30 years in good health. The sequencing sample was made of blood. The chain joins TRBV12-3 or TRBV12-4 to TRBJ2-1, with 8 bases aligning to TRBD2. Here the CDR3 DNA reads TGTGCCAGCAGAATAAGCGGGAGTTCCTACAATGAGCAGTTCTTC. Translating it yields CASRISGSSYNEQFF.